This TCR beta chain stems from a study of T-cell reconstitution after alpha-beta-depleted transplantation in children. TCRbeta library preparation incorporated unique molecular identifiers. Using its own MiXCR run on the PCR reads, TCRdb lists one record per CDR3 protein. The table shows under 450,000 distinct CDR3 sequences, with about a sixth occurring only once. This CDR3 contains 15 residues. Trimming stripped 3 bases from V and 3 bases from J, with 15 bases between. Germline assignment: CDR1 MGHRA and CDR2 YSYEKL. The chain is built from TRBV4-1 and TRBJ2-7, with D perhaps matching TRBD1 (7 bases). The receptor was isolated from a boy under three years old who had a stem cell transplant for Wiskott-Aldrich syndrome, so the T cells may come from the graft donor. The sequenced sample was PBMCs, mostly from graft donor cells, obtained 360 days after TCRalphabeta/CD19-depleted stem cell transplant. The CDR3 is CASSQPTGTFYEQYF. The CDR3 DNA reads as TGCGCCAGCAGCCAGCCGACAGGGACTTTCTACGAGCAGTACTTC.